What follows describes a single T cell receptor (beta chain). This sample was included in a study of control samples from healthy donors and cancer patients. The CDR3 runs 13 residues. Germline CDR1 reads SGHTA; CDR2 reads FQGNSA. Trimming took off 3 bases at V and 2 bases at J, with 7 bases between the two ends. Method: immunoSEQ multiplex PCR; TCRdb's copy keeps in-frame clones and lacks some. This sample carries 150,000 to 180,000 clones, roughly 94% of them seen once, and the ten largest clones take 5% to 6.5%. The sequence was collected from a man between 35 and 55 years old in good health. Sequencing was carried out using blood. The genes are TRBV7-2 and TRBJ1-1, with D maybe TRBD1 (6 bases). As DNA, the CDR3 is TGTGCCAGCAGCTTCAGGGGTAACACTGAAGCTTTCTTT. The encoded protein is CASSFRGNTEAFF.